This TCR beta chain was retrieved from a study of response to subunit inactivated influenza vaccine. Regarding the study as a whole: It was the authors' suggestion that each seasonal influenza vaccination recruits few new T cells.

There are many counts of this clonotype. The target antigen is unknown. TCRdb itself ran the RT-PCR reads through MiXCR, one entry per CDR3 protein. The table includes a few hundred thousand distinct CDR3 sequences, approximately 15% detected once. V lost 6 bases, J lost 0 bases, and 4 bases stayed unmatched. The V gene's germline CDR1 is SNHLY and CDR2 FYNNEI. The CDR3 runs to 16 residues. The TCR originated in a man aged 50-59 years who received an inactivated influenza vaccine. V is TRBV2 and J is TRBJ2-1; 11 bases line up with TRBD1. This material consisted of PBMCs from blood, taken 12 days after vaccination. In DNA form, the CDR3 reads TGTGCCAGCAGGGCCGGGACAGGGGGCTCCTACAATGAGCAGTTCTTC. It specifies CASRAGTGGSYNEQFF.